This T cell receptor beta chain was retrieved from a study of cytomegalovirus exposure and HLA in healthy donors. General study results and limits: Across donors, most TCRs were seen rarely, yet some public ones were widespread.

Vbeta (60) and Jbeta (13) primers were used in the PCR. Measured with immunoSEQ multiplex PCR; TCRdb has only the in-frame clones, and not every one. The table includes under 200,000 clones, 80% to 85% detected once. Details on this clone: Its antigen is as yet unknown.

This CDR3 spans 13 amino acids. Trimming removed 7 bases at V and 5 bases at J, with 14 bases between. Germline V gene sequence: CDR1 LNHDA, CDR2 SQIVND (reference sequence). The receptor was derived from a boy aged 2 to 10 in good health and CMV-seronegative. J is TRBJ2-5 and V is TRBV19, with a weak D call TRBD2 (5 bases). Material for sequencing was PBMCs. CDR3 protein: CASNPREGETQYF. For the CDR3, the DNA is TGTGCCAGTAATCCGAGGGAAGGGGAGACCCAGTACTTC.